This T cell receptor (beta chain) stems from a study of neoadjuvant anti-PD-1 for oral cavity cancer. Germline CDR1 and CDR2: MDHEN and SYDVKM. The CDR3 consists of 15 residues. Trimming cost V 8 bases and J 5 bases; bases outside gene matches: 10. PBMCs were not maintained or expanded in culture before analysis. Clones were read by immunoSEQ multiplex PCR, and TCRdb kept only the in-frame ones, dropping some. The repertoire has over 80,000 clones, around 80% of them found once; the top ten carry 3% to 3.5%. This sequence joins TRBV28 and TRBJ2-7, with 12 positions matching TRBD1. Sequenced here: PBMCs, sampled before nivolumab (anti-PD-1) treatment. This TCR was sampled from a person aged 40 to 85 with oral cavity squamous cell carcinoma. CDR3 bases: TGTGCCAGCCTTCCGGGACAGGGGGCTGGGAACGAGCAGTACTTC. This sequence encodes CASLPGQGAGNEQYF. Combining the CDR3 with reference TRBV28 and TRBJ2-7 gives the whole variable domain DVKVTQSSRYLVKRTGEKVFLECVQDMDHENMFWYRQDPGLGLRLIYFSYDVKMKEKGDIPEGYSVSREKKERFSLILESASTNQTSMYLCASLPGQGAGNEQYFGPGTRLTVT.